This TCR beta chain was retrieved from a study of vaccination effects on CD4 cells after COVID-19. Before any sequencing was done, the ViraFEST assay used viral peptide pools to expand antigen-specific CD4+ T cells. Having been cultured for ten to eleven days, the cells underwent CD4+ T cell isolation. Nucleocapsid antibodies were negative in the vaccine recipients, who had never had SARS-CoV-2 infection. Of note for this clone: Its matching antigen is unknown.

Here immunoSEQ multiplex PCR was the method, and the copy in TCRdb shows in-frame clones only, minus some. The sample carries about 63,000 clones, roughly 80% recorded once. V trimming: 4 bases; J trimming: 0 bases; junction bases outside the gene matches: 5. This CDR3 has 16 amino acids. Germline values: CDR1 KGHDR, CDR2 SFDVKD. The chain joins TRBV24-1 to TRBJ2-3; TRBD1 agrees at 8 bases. The source material was CD4+ T cells from PBMCs cultured with HCoV-OC43 spike peptides, sampled before COVID-19 vaccination. The subset is: HCoV-OC43 spike overlapping peptide pool stimulation. The clonotype was recovered from a human donor who received a COVID-19 vaccine. The DNA for the CDR3 is TGTGCCACCAGTGACCCCCGACAGGGGAGCACAGATACGCAGTATTTT. It is translated as CATSDPRQGSTDTQYF.